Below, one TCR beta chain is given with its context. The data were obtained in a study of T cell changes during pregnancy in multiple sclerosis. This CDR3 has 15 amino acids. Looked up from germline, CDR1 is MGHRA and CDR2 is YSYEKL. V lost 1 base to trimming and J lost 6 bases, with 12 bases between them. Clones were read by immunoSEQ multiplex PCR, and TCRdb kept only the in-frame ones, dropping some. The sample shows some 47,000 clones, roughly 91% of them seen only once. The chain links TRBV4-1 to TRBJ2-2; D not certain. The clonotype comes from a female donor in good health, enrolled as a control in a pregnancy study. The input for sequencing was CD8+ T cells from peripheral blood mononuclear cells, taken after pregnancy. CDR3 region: CASSQAPEGAGELFF. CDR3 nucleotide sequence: TGCGCCAGCAGCCAAGCCCCTGAAGGAGCCGGGGAGCTGTTTTTT.